This T cell receptor beta chain came from a study of PD-1 blockade in mismatch repair-deficient tumors. Overall study: Enrolled about 2012-2016, patients had progressing, pretreated mismatch repair-deficient cancers of 12 to 13 types.

Sequencing used immunoSEQ multiplex PCR; TCRdb keeps in-frame clones, though not all of them. This table holds about 100,000 clones, over 65% found once. Points from the study as a whole: Rapid post-treatment expansion, then contraction, generally preceding radiologic response, marked tumor-resident clones.

This CDR3 region has 16 residues. Between the trimmed V and J ends, which lost 4 bases and 0 bases, there was a span of 17 bases. Germline CDR1 is SGHTS and CDR2 is YDEGEE. Every patient had mismatch repair deficiency by PCR or immunohistochemistry. TCR sequencing covered a few patients who responded to pembrolizumab. Concerning this clone itself: Its antigen remains unknown.

Specimen: peripheral blood, collected 30 to 36 weeks after starting pembrolizumab. This receptor was obtained from an adult with mismatch repair-deficient cancer. V usage is TRBV5-8 and J usage is TRBJ2-7, with unresolved D. In nucleotides, the CDR3 is TGTGCCAGCAGCCCGACCTTGGTCGGCAGCTCCTACGAGCAGTACTTC. Residues: CASSPTLVGSSYEQYF.